This TCR beta chain was recovered during a study of CD8+CD57+ T cells in acquired aplastic anemia. Study results and limitations: Under 35 was the count of CD8+ CDR3 sequences that patients shared with controls.

Selection for sequencing was limited to patients who had shown CD8+CD57+ cell expansion by flow cytometry. As concerns this clonotype: Its antigen is unidentified.

Germline loops: CDR1 DFQATT, CDR2 SNEGSKA (reference sequence). Trimming took 7 bases from V and 7 from J, leaving 14 bases between them. The CDR3 totals 12 residues. It was genomic DNA that served as the template for profiling TCR beta VDJ and CDR3. TCRdb redid the calling of the reads with MiXCR, one entry per CDR3 protein. Here the sample spans fewer than 250,000 distinct CDR3 sequences, approximately 45% being singletons. The chain recombines TRBV20-1 with TRBJ2-1; TRBD2 is a possible D gene (6 bases). The origin of this receptor is a human donor with aplastic anemia. Sequences were obtained from sorted CD4+, CD8+, or CD8+CD57+ T cells (not recorded which) from PBMCs. The chain's CDR3 is CSVVEGRNEQFF. CDR3 DNA: TGCAGTGTCGTTGAGGGGAGGAATGAGCAGTTCTTC.